This T cell receptor (beta chain) comes out of a study of molecular identifiers for immune sequencing clone quantification. Trimming took 4 bases from V and 0 from J, leaving 14 bases between them. Germline V gene sequence: CDR1 MDHEN, CDR2 SYDVKM. CDR3 size: 16 residues. This clonotype has a count of ten or more. TCRdb re-called the PCR reads with MiXCR, one entry per CDR3 protein. The table records some 590,000 distinct CDR3 sequences, around 25% of them present only once. The specimen sequenced was naive CD8+ T cells from blood, with Jurkat cell RNA spiked in. Subset indicated: FACS-sorted CD8+CD4-CCR7+CD45RA+ naive T cells. The sequence derives from a human donor in good health. Some libraries in this study had Jurkat cell RNA spiked in. The V and J genes are TRBV28 and TRBJ2-3; tentatively, D is TRBD2 (6 bases). The CDR3 protein is CASSSNLAKSTDTQYF. DNA for the CDR3: TGTGCCAGCAGTTCCAATCTAGCGAAAAGCACAGATACGCAGTATTTT. The complete variable domain, with remaining parts taken from reference TRBV28 and TRBJ2-3, reads DVKVTQSSRYLVKRTGEKVFLECVQDMDHENMFWYRQDPGLGLRLIYFSYDVKMKEKGDIPEGYSVSREKKERFSLILESASTNQTSMYLCASSSNLAKSTDTQYFGPGTRLTVL.